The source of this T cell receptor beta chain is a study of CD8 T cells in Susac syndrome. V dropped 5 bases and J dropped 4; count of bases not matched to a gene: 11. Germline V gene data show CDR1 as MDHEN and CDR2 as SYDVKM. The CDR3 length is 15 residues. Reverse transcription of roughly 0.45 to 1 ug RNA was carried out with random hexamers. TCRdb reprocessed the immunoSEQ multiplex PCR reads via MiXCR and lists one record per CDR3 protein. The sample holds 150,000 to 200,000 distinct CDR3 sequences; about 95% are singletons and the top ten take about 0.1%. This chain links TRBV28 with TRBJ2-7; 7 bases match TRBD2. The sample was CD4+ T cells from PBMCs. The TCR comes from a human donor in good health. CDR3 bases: TGTGCCAGCAGTGGGAGCGGGACTACAAATTACGAGCAGTACTTC. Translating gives CASSGSGTTNYEQYF.